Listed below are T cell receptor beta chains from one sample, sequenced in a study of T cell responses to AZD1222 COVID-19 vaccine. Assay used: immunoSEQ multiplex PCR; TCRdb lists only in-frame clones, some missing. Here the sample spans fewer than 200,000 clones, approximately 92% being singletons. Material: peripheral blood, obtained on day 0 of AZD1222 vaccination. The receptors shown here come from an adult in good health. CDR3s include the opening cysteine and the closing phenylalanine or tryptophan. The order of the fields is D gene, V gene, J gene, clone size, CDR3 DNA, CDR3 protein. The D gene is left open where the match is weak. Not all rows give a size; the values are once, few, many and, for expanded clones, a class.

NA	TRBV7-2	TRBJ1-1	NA	TGTGCCAGCAGCTTAGTGGCCACTGAAGCTTTCTTT	CASSLVATEAFF
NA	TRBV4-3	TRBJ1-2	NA	TGCGCCAGCAGCCACCCAGGGGTCGTGCCCTATGGCTACACCTTC	CASSHPGVVPYGYTF
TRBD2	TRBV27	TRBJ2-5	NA	TGTGCCAGCAGCTTACGGCCTAGCGGGACCAACCAAGAGACCCAGTACTTC	CASSLRPSGTNQETQYF
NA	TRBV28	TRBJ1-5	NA	TGTGCCATAGGGGGTCAGCCCCAGCATTTT	CAIGGQPQHF
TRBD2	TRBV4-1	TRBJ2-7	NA	TGCGCCAGCTTTCTTGGCGGGAGGGGCTCCTACGAGCAGTACTTC	CASFLGGRGSYEQYF
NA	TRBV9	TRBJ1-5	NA	TGTGCCAGCAGCTCCTTGGCCAATCAGCCCCAGCATTTT	CASSSLANQPQHF
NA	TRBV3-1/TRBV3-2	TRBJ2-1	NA	TGTGCCAGCAGCCAAGCGGAGCGGATGCACAATGAGCAGTTCTTC	CASSQAERMHNEQFF
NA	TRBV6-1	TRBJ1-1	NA	TGTGCCAGCAGTGAGCACACCACCGACACTGAAGCTTTCTTT	CASSEHTTDTEAFF
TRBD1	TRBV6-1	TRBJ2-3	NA	TGTGCCAGCAGTGATCAGACAGGGGGCACAGATACGCAGTATTTT	CASSDQTGGTDTQYF
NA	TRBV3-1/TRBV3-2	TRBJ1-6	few	TGTGCAGCGGGGGATAATTCACCCCTCCACTTT	CAAGDNSPLHF
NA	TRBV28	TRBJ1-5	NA	TGTGCCAGCAGTTCAGGAAACAATCAGCCCCAGCATTTT	CASSSGNNQPQHF
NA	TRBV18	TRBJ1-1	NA	TGTGCCAGCTTACCGGGGGGCTTCAACACTGAAGCTTTCTTT	CASLPGGFNTEAFF
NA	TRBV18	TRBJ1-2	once	TGTGCCAGCTCACCCGACAGGCAAAACTATGGCTACACCTTC	CASSPDRQNYGYTF
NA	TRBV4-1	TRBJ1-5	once	TGCGCCAGCAGCCAGGCGGCAGGGGTCGGCAATCAGCCCCAGCATTTT	CASSQAAGVGNQPQHF
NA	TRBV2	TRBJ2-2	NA	TGTGCCAGCAGTGAGGGGTTTCCGAAAACCGGGGAGCTGTTTTTT	CASSEGFPKTGELFF
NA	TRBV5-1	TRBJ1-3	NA	TGCGCCAGCAGCTGGACATTGGATGGAAACACCATATATTTT	CASSWTLDGNTIYF
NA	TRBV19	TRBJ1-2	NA	TGTGCCAGTAGTATTGGAGGGTTCGACTATGGCTACACCTTC	CASSIGGFDYGYTF
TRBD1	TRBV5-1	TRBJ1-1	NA	TGCGCCAGCAGCCTAATGACAGGGGGCTCGGCCACTGAAGCTTTCTTT	CASSLMTGGSATEAFF
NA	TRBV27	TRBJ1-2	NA	TGTGCCAGCAGCCTGACAGGTTCCTATGGCTACACCTTC	CASSLTGSYGYTF
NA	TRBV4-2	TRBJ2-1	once	TGTGCCAGCAGCCGGCGACCGAGGGTCAGCGGCCATTCCTACAATGAGCAGTTCTTC	CASSRRPRVSGHSYNEQFF
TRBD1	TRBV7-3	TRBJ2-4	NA	TGTGCCAGCAGCGCCCGGACAGGGGGCGATTCGATTCAGTACTTC	CASSARTGGDSIQYF
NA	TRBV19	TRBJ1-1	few	TGTGCCAGTACCACAGGGTTCGGGACTGAAGCTTTCTTT	CASTTGFGTEAFF
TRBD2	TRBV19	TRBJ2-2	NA	TGTGCCAGTAGTGTTAGCGGGAGCGGAACAGCCGGGGAGCTGTTTTTT	CASSVSGSGTAGELFF
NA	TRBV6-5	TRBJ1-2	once	TGTGCCAGCATTAGGGACGGGACGGGCTATGGCTACACCTTC	CASIRDGTGYGYTF
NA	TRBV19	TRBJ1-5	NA	TGTGCCAGTACCCCGGGACGCATCCAACGCTCGTATAGCAATCAGCCCCAGCATTTT	CASTPGRIQRSYSNQPQHF
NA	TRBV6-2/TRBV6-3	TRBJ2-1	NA	TGTGCCAGCAGTCTAACCGGGACCCGCAATGAGCAGTTCTTC	CASSLTGTRNEQFF
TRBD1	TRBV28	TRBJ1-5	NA	TGTGCCAGCAGTTCCGTACAGGGGGCAGTTCAGCCCCAGCATTTT	CASSSVQGAVQPQHF
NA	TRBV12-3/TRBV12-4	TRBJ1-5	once	TGTGCCAGCAGCCCCCGCGGGGGTCAGCCCCAGCATTTT	CASSPRGGQPQHF
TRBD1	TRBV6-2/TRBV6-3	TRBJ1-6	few	TGTGCCAGCAGTTACCGCTCCGGGACAGACGTTATGAGTTCACCCCTCCACTTT	CASSYRSGTDVMSSPLHF
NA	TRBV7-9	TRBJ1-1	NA	TGTGCCAGCAGCTTCCCCCACACTGAAGCTTTCTTT	CASSFPHTEAFF
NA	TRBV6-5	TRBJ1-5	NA	TGTGTCAGCAGTATAGGTCCTACGGGTTATCAGCCCCAGCATTTT	CVSSIGPTGYQPQHF
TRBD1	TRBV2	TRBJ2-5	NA	TGTGCCAGCAGTGCCTCGGGGACAGGGGTAGAGACCCAGTACTTC	CASSASGTGVETQYF
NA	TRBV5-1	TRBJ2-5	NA	TGCGCCAGCAGCTCGTCAGGGGATTGGGAGACCCAGTACTTC	CASSSSGDWETQYF
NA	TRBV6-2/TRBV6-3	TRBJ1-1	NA	TGTGCCAGCAGTTCAGATTTGAGACTTGCCACTGAAGCTTTCTTT	CASSSDLRLATEAFF
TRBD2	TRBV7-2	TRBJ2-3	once	TGTGCCAGCAGCTTAAACAGCGGGGGGGCCACCAATACGCAGTATTTT	CASSLNSGGATNTQYF
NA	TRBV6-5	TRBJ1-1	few	TGTGCCAGCTTATATAAGGGCCTGGCTTTCTTT	CASLYKGLAFF
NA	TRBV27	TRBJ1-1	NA	TGTGCCAGCAGTCTCCGAGGGGGTTGGGGCACTGAAGCTTTCTTT	CASSLRGGWGTEAFF
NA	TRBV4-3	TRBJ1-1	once	TGCGCCAGCAGCCATCAGGGTGAGAACACTGAAGCTTTCTTT	CASSHQGENTEAFF
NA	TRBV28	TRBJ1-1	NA	TGTGCCAGCAGCTCCTTAGGGGATACCCTTGAAGCTTTCTTT	CASSSLGDTLEAFF
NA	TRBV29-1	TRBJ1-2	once	TGCAGCACAGGCGGGACTGGCTACACCTTC	CSTGGTGYTF
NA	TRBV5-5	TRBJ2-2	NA	TGTGCCAGCAGCGTGGGGGCAGAATGGACCGGGGAGCTGTTTTTT	CASSVGAEWTGELFF
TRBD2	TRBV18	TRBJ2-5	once	TGTGCCAGCTCACTGATAGCGGGAGGGCCTCCGTACTTC	CASSLIAGGPPYF
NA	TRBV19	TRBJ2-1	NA	TGTGCCAGTAGTTCAAGAATTAGGGACAATGAGCAGTTCTTC	CASSSRIRDNEQFF
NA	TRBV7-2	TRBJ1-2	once	TGTGCCAGCAGCTCCTACGTGGGCGGCGGTGGCTACACCTTC	CASSSYVGGGGYTF
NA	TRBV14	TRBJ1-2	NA	TGTGCCAGCAGCCAAGTAGGGACCTATGGCTACACCTTC	CASSQVGTYGYTF
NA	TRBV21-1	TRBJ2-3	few	TGTGCCAGCAGCGCGCGGCCACCTTTTAGCACAGATACGCAGTATTTT	CASSARPPFSTDTQYF